This TCR beta chain was sequenced for a study of CD8 T cells in ankylosing spondylitis. Notes on the study in general: Certain motif variants had earlier been reported in reactive arthritis synovial fluid and blood. Reported data indicate significant enrichment of disease-linked clones within matched ankylosing spondylitis synovial fluid. It appeared that ankylosing spondylitis blood was characterized by a TCR beta motif of under ten highly homologous variants. With a CD8+ phenotype, disease-linked clones were relatively rare in peripheral blood.

In making TCR beta libraries, quantitative 5'-RACE with molecular barcodes was used. TCRdb passed the 5' RACE reads through MiXCR, listing each CDR3 protein once. The top ten hold 6.8% of the sample, which has over 450,000 distinct CDR3 sequences, roughly 12% seen once. This CDR3 region has 15 residues. The germline V and J ends were trimmed by 4 bases and 5 bases, with 17 bases remaining between them. The germline V gene encodes CDR1 LNHNV and CDR2 YYDKDF (reference sequence). In the case of this clonotype: Its antigen remains unidentified.

This sequence joins TRBV15 and TRBJ1-1, with D maybe TRBD1 (5 bases). The TCR was taken from a male donor with ankylosing spondylitis. The sample comprised blood, either unsorted or a sorted T cell fraction (not recorded which). This CDR3 reads CATSTGLGVGTEAFF. CDR3 DNA sequence: TGTGCCACCAGCACTGGCCTGGGGGTTGGAACTGAAGCTTTCTTT.